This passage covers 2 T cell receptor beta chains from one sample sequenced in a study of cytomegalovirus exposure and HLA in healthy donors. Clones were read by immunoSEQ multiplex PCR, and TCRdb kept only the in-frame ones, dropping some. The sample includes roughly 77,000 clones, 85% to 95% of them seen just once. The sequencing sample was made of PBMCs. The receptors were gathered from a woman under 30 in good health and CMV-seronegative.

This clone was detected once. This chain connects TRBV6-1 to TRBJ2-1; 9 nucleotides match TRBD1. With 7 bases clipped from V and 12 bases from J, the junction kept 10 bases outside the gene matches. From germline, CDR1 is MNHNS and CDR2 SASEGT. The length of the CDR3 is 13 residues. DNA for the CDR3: TGTGCCAGCACCCCGGGACAGGGTTTGGTGCAGTTCTTC. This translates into CASTPGQGLVQFF.

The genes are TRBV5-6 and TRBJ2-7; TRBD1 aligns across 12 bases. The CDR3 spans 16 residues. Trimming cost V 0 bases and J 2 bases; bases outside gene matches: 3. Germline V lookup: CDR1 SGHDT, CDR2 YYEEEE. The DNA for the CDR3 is TGTGCCAGCAGCTTGGCCGGGACAGGGGGCCCCTACGAGCAGTACTTC. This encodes CASSLAGTGGPYEQYF.